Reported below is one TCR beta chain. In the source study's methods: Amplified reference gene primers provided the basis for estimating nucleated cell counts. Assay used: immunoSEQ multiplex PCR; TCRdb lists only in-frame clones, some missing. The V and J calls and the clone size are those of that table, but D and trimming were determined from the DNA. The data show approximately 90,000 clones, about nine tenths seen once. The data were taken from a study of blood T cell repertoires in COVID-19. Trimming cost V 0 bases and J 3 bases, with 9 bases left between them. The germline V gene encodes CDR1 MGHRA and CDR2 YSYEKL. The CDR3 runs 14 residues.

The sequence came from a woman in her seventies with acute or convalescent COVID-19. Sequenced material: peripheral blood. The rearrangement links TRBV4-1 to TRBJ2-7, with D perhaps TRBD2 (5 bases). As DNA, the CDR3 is TGCGCCAGCAGCCAAGATCTTCGGGGCTACGAGCAGTACGTC. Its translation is CASSQDLRGYEQYV.